The TCR beta chain described here comes from a study of neurological immune-mediated disorders. This clonotype occurred a few times. Antigen: not known. CDR3 length: 18 amino acids. Germline lookup yields CDR1 DFQATT and CDR2 SNEGSKA (reference sequence). V shed 4 bases and J 7 bases; nucleotides not matched to a gene: 20. Notes on the study in general: None of the CDR3 amino acid sequences in expanded clones turned up in more than one subject, which points to private repertoires in all groups. Falling below healthy controls, multiple sclerosis showed the least TCR clonal expansion, while HTLV-1-associated myelopathy showed the most.

TCRdb fed the 5' RACE reads into MiXCR, producing one record per CDR3 protein. The table includes more than 45,000 distinct CDR3 sequences, over 4% detected once. Sequencing was performed on PBMCs. The chain combines TRBV20-1 with TRBJ2-1, with 9 bases fitting TRBD2. The sequence came from a man over 45 with multiple sclerosis. CDR3 in DNA: TGCAGTGCTATCCACCTAGCGGGACTCACTCGAGGGAAGAATGAGCAGTTCTTC. Its protein is CSAIHLAGLTRGKNEQFF.